This is a list of T cell receptor beta chains from one sample in a study of blood T cell repertoires in COVID-19. Clones were read by immunoSEQ multiplex PCR, and TCRdb kept only the in-frame ones, dropping some. This sample has about 140,000 clones, with around 84% found just once. The sequenced sample consisted of peripheral blood. The source of these receptors is a man younger than 45 with COVID-19, enrolled during active disease. The CDR3 runs from the conserved cysteine through the conserved F or W. The D gene is left open where the match is weak. Only some rows state a clone size, as once, few, many or a class for expanded clones.

v_gene: TRBV5-4
j_gene: TRBJ2-3
abundance: -
d_gene: -
CDR3aa: CASSLGPPDTDTQYF
CDR3nt: TGTGCCAGCAGCTTGGGGCCCCCTGACACAGATACGCAGTATTTT

v_gene: TRBV11-2
j_gene: TRBJ1-1
abundance: once
d_gene: TRBD1
CDR3aa: CASSLDRPLGQGMGKAFF
CDR3nt: TGTGCCAGCAGCTTAGATCGGCCGTTGGGACAGGGGATGGGTAAAGCTTTCTTT

v_gene: TRBV28
j_gene: TRBJ1-2
abundance: -
d_gene: TRBD1
CDR3aa: CASSQGTGRYGYTF
CDR3nt: TGTGCCAGCAGTCAGGGGACAGGAAGGTATGGCTACACCTTC

v_gene: TRBV7-2
j_gene: TRBJ2-3
abundance: -
d_gene: TRBD2
CDR3aa: CASSLAVLAGSDTQYF
CDR3nt: TGTGCCAGCAGCTTAGCGGTGTTAGCGGGATCAGATACGCAGTATTTT

v_gene: TRBV19
j_gene: TRBJ1-2
abundance: -
d_gene: -
CDR3aa: CASRRTEAYGYTF
CDR3nt: TGTGCCAGTAGGAGGACAGAGGCCTATGGCTACACCTTC

v_gene: TRBV15
j_gene: TRBJ2-1
abundance: -
d_gene: -
CDR3aa: CATSSQSGERPLEQFF
CDR3nt: TGTGCCACCAGCAGTCAAAGCGGCGAGAGACCCCTTGAGCAGTTCTTC

v_gene: TRBV3-1/TRBV3-2
j_gene: TRBJ1-2
abundance: -
d_gene: -
CDR3aa: CASSQEWGGVGGYTF
CDR3nt: TGTGCCAGCAGCCAAGAATGGGGAGGGGTCGGAGGCTACACCTTC

v_gene: TRBV4-1
j_gene: TRBJ1-3
abundance: -
d_gene: -
CDR3aa: CASSQDQRNTIYF
CDR3nt: TGCGCCAGCAGCCAAGATCAGAGAAACACCATATATTTT

v_gene: TRBV18
j_gene: TRBJ2-3
abundance: -
d_gene: -
CDR3aa: CASSPARLTVSTDTQYF
CDR3nt: TGTGCCAGCTCACCTGCCAGGCTTACTGTTAGCACAGATACGCAGTATTTT

v_gene: TRBV30
j_gene: TRBJ1-1
abundance: -
d_gene: TRBD1
CDR3aa: CAWSGGQGALNTEAFF
CDR3nt: TGTGCCTGGAGTGGAGGACAGGGGGCTCTGAACACTGAAGCTTTCTTT

v_gene: TRBV7-2
j_gene: TRBJ2-4
abundance: -
d_gene: TRBD2
CDR3aa: CASSPQPFVAGGKDIQYF
CDR3nt: TGTGCCAGCAGCCCTCAGCCGTTTGTAGCGGGAGGGAAGGACATTCAGTACTTC

v_gene: TRBV4-3
j_gene: TRBJ1-4
abundance: -
d_gene: TRBD1
CDR3aa: CASSQDDRDGEKLFF
CDR3nt: TGCGCCAGCAGCCAAGATGACAGGGATGGAGAAAAACTGTTTTTT

v_gene: TRBV6-1
j_gene: TRBJ1-5
abundance: -
d_gene: -
CDR3aa: CASSGAGRGNQPQHF
CDR3nt: TGTGCCAGCAGTGGAGCGGGGAGGGGCAATCAGCCCCAGCATTTT

v_gene: TRBV9
j_gene: TRBJ1-2
abundance: -
d_gene: -
CDR3aa: CASSVQGHGYTF
CDR3nt: TGTGCCAGCAGCGTCCAGGGCCATGGCTACACCTTC

v_gene: TRBV6-5
j_gene: TRBJ1-6
abundance: -
d_gene: -
CDR3aa: CASSYDPAGSPLHF
CDR3nt: TGTGCCAGCAGTTACGACCCGGCAGGATCACCCCTCCACTTT

v_gene: TRBV10-3
j_gene: TRBJ1-2
abundance: -
d_gene: -
CDR3aa: CAISEQVGYGYTF
CDR3nt: TGTGCCATCAGTGAACAGGTCGGTTATGGCTACACCTTC

v_gene: TRBV5-1
j_gene: TRBJ2-2
abundance: -
d_gene: TRBD2
CDR3aa: CASSLTSGRGTGELFF
CDR3nt: TGCGCCAGCAGCTTGACCAGCGGGAGAGGAACCGGGGAGCTGTTTTTT

v_gene: TRBV3-1/TRBV3-2
j_gene: TRBJ2-7
abundance: -
d_gene: -
CDR3aa: CASSRAYEQYF
CDR3nt: TGTGCCAGCAGCAGAGCCTACGAGCAGTACTTC

v_gene: TRBV2
j_gene: TRBJ1-5
abundance: -
d_gene: TRBD1
CDR3aa: CAVLAGGGNQPQHF
CDR3nt: TGTGCCGTCTTAGCAGGGGGTGGCAATCAGCCCCAGCATTTT

v_gene: TRBV27
j_gene: TRBJ2-5
abundance: -
d_gene: -
CDR3aa: CASSPLYTDREETQYF
CDR3nt: TGTGCCAGCAGTCCCCTCTATACCGACAGAGAAGAGACCCAGTACTTC

v_gene: TRBV11-2
j_gene: TRBJ2-2
abundance: -
d_gene: -
CDR3aa: CASILSRGASTGELFF
CDR3nt: TGTGCCAGCATCCTAAGTCGGGGGGCAAGCACCGGGGAGCTGTTTTTT

v_gene: TRBV9
j_gene: TRBJ2-5
abundance: -
d_gene: -
CDR3aa: CASSVGLESRQETQYF
CDR3nt: TGTGCCAGCAGCGTAGGGTTAGAGTCTCGCCAAGAGACCCAGTACTTC

v_gene: TRBV24-1
j_gene: TRBJ2-7
abundance: -
d_gene: -
CDR3aa: CATSDPRGTYEQYF
CDR3nt: TGTGCCACCAGTGATCCCAGGGGCACCTACGAGCAGTACTTC

v_gene: TRBV5-1
j_gene: TRBJ1-5
abundance: -
d_gene: -
CDR3aa: CASRGGLLPTGLPNQPQHF
CDR3nt: TGCGCCAGCAGGGGGGGGCTTCTCCCAACCGGCTTACCCAATCAGCCCCAGCATTTT

v_gene: TRBV5-6
j_gene: TRBJ1-6
abundance: few
d_gene: -
CDR3aa: CASSFRGNNSPLHF
CDR3nt: TGTGCCAGCAGCTTTAGGGGAAATAATTCACCCCTCCACTTT

v_gene: TRBV7-6
j_gene: TRBJ2-7
abundance: -
d_gene: -
CDR3aa: CASSLGSGAQNEQYF
CDR3nt: TGTGCCAGCAGCTTAGGATCTGGGGCCCAGAACGAGCAGTACTTC

v_gene: TRBV5-4
j_gene: TRBJ1-4
abundance: -
d_gene: -
CDR3aa: CASSFRGNEKLFF
CDR3nt: TGTGCCAGCAGCTTTCGCGGTAATGAAAAACTGTTTTTT

v_gene: TRBV2
j_gene: TRBJ2-7
abundance: -
d_gene: TRBD2
CDR3aa: CASSLPTSGISYEQYF
CDR3nt: TGTGCCAGCAGTTTACCGACTAGCGGGATCTCCTACGAGCAGTACTTC

v_gene: TRBV5-6
j_gene: TRBJ2-3
abundance: -
d_gene: TRBD1
CDR3aa: CASSLWAGGTDTQYF
CDR3nt: TGTGCCAGCAGCCTTTGGGCAGGGGGTACAGATACGCAGTATTTT

v_gene: TRBV24-1
j_gene: TRBJ2-3
abundance: -
d_gene: TRBD1
CDR3aa: CATSEAPDRLGTDTQYF
CDR3nt: TGTGCCACCAGTGAGGCCCCGGACAGGTTGGGCACAGATACGCAGTATTTT

v_gene: TRBV9
j_gene: TRBJ2-1
abundance: -
d_gene: -
CDR3aa: CASSVVERVGDEQFF
CDR3nt: TGTGCCAGCAGCGTAGTCGAGCGGGTAGGAGATGAGCAGTTCTTC

v_gene: TRBV28
j_gene: TRBJ2-3
abundance: once
d_gene: TRBD2
CDR3aa: CASSLISGEAGGPKDTQYF
CDR3nt: TGTGCCAGCAGTTTAATTTCGGGGGAGGCGGGAGGGCCCAAAGATACGCAGTATTTT

v_gene: TRBV4-1
j_gene: TRBJ1-5
abundance: -
d_gene: -
CDR3aa: CASSRGRAFGNQPQHF
CDR3nt: TGCGCCAGCAGCCGCGGCAGGGCCTTTGGCAATCAGCCCCAGCATTTT

v_gene: TRBV9
j_gene: TRBJ2-7
abundance: -
d_gene: TRBD2
CDR3aa: CASSTGLAGVQEQYF
CDR3nt: TGTGCCAGCAGCACGGGACTAGCGGGAGTGCAGGAGCAGTACTTC

v_gene: TRBV4-3
j_gene: TRBJ2-7
abundance: -
d_gene: -
CDR3aa: CASSQGGGNYEQYF
CDR3nt: TGCGCCAGCAGCCAAGGCGGAGGAAATTACGAGCAGTACTTC

v_gene: TRBV28
j_gene: TRBJ1-5
abundance: -
d_gene: -
CDR3aa: CASRQGGQPQHF
CDR3nt: TGTGCCAGCAGGCAGGGTGGTCAGCCCCAGCATTTT